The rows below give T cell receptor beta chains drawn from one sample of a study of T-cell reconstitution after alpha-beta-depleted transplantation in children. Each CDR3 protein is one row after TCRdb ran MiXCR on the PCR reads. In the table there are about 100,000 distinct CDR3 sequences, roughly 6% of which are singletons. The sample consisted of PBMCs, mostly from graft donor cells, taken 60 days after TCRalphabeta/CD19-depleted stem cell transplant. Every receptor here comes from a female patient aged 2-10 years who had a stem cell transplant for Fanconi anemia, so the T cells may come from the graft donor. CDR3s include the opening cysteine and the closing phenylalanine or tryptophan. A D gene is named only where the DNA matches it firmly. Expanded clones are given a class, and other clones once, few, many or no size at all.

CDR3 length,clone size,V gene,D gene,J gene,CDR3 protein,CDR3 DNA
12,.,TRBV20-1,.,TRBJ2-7,CSASMTGRKQYF,TGCAGTGCTAGTATGACGGGACGGAAACAGTACTTC
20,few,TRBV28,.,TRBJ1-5,CASSPPPWEGRTHSNQPQHF,TGTGCCAGCAGTCCGCCCCCGTGGGAGGGGAGGACTCATAGCAATCAGCCCCAGCATTTT
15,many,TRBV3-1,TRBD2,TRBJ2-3,CASSQSGLAGGQQYF,TGTGCCAGCAGCCAATCGGGACTAGCGGGAGGGCAGCAGTATTTT
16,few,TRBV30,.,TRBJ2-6,CAWNEGPISGANVLTF,TGTGCCTGGAATGAGGGACCGATCTCTGGGGCCAACGTCCTGACTTTC
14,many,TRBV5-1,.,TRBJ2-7,CASSLRRGSGEQYF,TGCGCCAGCAGCTTACGACGGGGGAGTGGCGAGCAGTACTTC
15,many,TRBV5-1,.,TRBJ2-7,CASSLSWEDSYEQYF,TGCGCCAGCAGCTTGTCGTGGGAGGACTCCTACGAGCAGTACTTC
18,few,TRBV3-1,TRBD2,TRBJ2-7,CASSLGLAGGAERYEQYF,TGTGCCAGCAGTCTAGGACTAGCGGGGGGGGCGGAACGCTACGAGCAGTACTTC
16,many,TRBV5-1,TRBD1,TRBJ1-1,CASSLEGQGAQEEAFF,TGCGCCAGCAGCTTGGAAGGCCAGGGGGCGCAGGAGGAGGCTTTCTTT
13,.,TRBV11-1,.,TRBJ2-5,CASSLRPLETQYF,TGTGCCAGCAGCTTAAGGCCGCTAGAGACCCAGTACTTC
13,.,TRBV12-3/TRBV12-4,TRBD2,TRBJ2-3,CASRLAGGSGKYF,TGTGCCAGCAGGCTAGCGGGAGGTTCAGGAAAGTATTTT
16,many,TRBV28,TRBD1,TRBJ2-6,CASSLRQGSGANVLTF,TGTGCCAGCAGTTTAAGACAGGGTTCTGGGGCCAACGTCCTGACTTTC
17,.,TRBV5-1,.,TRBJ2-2,CASSLVTVQVRTGELFF,TGCGCCAGCAGCTTGGTCACGGTACAGGTCCGCACCGGGGAGCTGTTTTTT
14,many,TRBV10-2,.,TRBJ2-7,CASSETVLPYEQYF,TGCGCCAGCAGTGAAACCGTTCTTCCCTACGAGCAGTACTTC
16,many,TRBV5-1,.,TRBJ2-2,CASSLNTNSNTGELFF,TGCGCCAGCAGCTTGAACACCAATTCGAACACCGGGGAGCTGTTTTTT
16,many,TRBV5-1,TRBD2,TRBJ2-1,CASSRGLAISPNEQFF,TGCGCCAGCAGCAGGGGACTAGCCATCTCCCCCAATGAGCAGTTCTTC
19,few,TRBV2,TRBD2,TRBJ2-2,CASSLQGASGGAITGELFF,TGTGCCAGCAGTTTACAGGGCGCTAGCGGGGGGGCGATCACCGGGGAGCTGTTTTTT
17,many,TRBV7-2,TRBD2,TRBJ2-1,CASSSSGRSPSYNEQFF,TGTGCCAGCAGCTCGAGCGGGAGGTCTCCCTCCTACAATGAGCAGTTCTTC
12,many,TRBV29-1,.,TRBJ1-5,CSVGAGDQPQHF,TGCAGCGTTGGTGCAGGGGATCAGCCCCAGCATTTT
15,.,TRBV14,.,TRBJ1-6,CASSQIPGQNSPLHF,TGTGCCAGCAGCCAAATTCCGGGACAAAATTCACCCCTCCACTTT
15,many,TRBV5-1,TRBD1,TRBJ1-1,CASSRWTGTNTEAFF,TGCGCCAGCAGCAGATGGACAGGTACGAACACTGAAGCTTTCTTT
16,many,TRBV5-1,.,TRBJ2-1,CASSLEGWGLYNEQFF,TGCGCCAGCAGCTTGGAGGGATGGGGTCTCTACAATGAGCAGTTCTTC
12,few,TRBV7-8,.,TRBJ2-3,CASSTPSTAQYF,TGTGCCAGCAGCACTCCTAGCACAGCGCAGTATTTT